This TCR beta chain emerged from a study of blood T cell repertoires in COVID-19. Turning to the study itself: From the United States, Italy and Spain came samples of acute and convalescent COVID-19. Sample material is recorded as cDNA or gDNA derived from T cells, B-cell-depleted T cells, or PBMCs.

Enrolled during active infection, Seattle patients were then followed longitudinally. Germline CDR1 is MNHEY and CDR2 is SVGAGI. The CDR3 is 13 residues long. V was pared by 5 bases and J by 5 bases, with 6 bases of the junction left unmatched. Original methodology: How many nucleated cells were present was estimated from reference gene primer amplification. Sequencing was performed with immunoSEQ multiplex PCR; in TCRdb, only in-frame clones are kept and a portion is missing. V and J calls and clone size are as listed in that table; D and trimming were resolved from the DNA. The table lists around 200,000 clones, 80% to 90% of them singletons, with around 9.9% in the top ten.

The rearrangement joins TRBV6-5 to TRBJ2-7; TRBD2 matches at 7 bases. Sequencing was performed on peripheral blood. This receptor was taken from a woman aged 60-75 years with COVID-19, enrolled during active disease. CDR3 coding DNA: TGTGCCAGCAGTCGTACTAGCGCCCACGAGCAGTACTTC. Translation gives CASSRTSAHEQYF.